The 3 T cell receptor beta chains listed next were all sequenced from one sample in a study of control samples from healthy donors and cancer patients. Measured with immunoSEQ multiplex PCR; TCRdb has only the in-frame clones, and not every one. The table records some 70,000 clones, 83% of them present only once. Sequenced: blood. The receptors stem from a man in his sixties in good health.

This clone was detected only once. The CDR3 DNA reads TGTGCCAGCATCATGCAGGGGAGAAAAAACACTGAAGCTTTCTTT. Its protein is CASIMQGRKNTEAFF. V and J are TRBV7-9 and TRBJ1-1; maybe TRBD1 (6 bases). The CDR3 loop spans 15 amino acids. Trimming removed 7 bases at V and 2 bases at J, with 17 bases between. CDR1 is SEHNR and CDR2 is FQNEAQ in the germline V gene (reference sequence).

The V call is TRBV27, the J call TRBJ2-2, with TRBD2 matching 12 bases. V shed 3 bases, J shed 3 bases, and the junction held 8 bases outside the gene matches. Germline V gene data show CDR1 as MNHEY and CDR2 as SMNVEV (reference sequence). CDR3 length: 18 residues. The CDR3 coding sequence is TGTGCCAGCAGTTTCCAGCAACTAGCGGGAGGATACACCGGGGAGCTGTTTTTT. Translated, it gives CASSFQQLAGGYTGELFF.

This clone was detected once. The chain carries TRBV27 and TRBJ1-4; tentatively, D is TRBD1 (5 bases). CDR3 length equals 15 residues. Germline V gene data show CDR1 as MNHEY and CDR2 as SMNVEV (reference sequence). V dropped 2 bases and J dropped 7 bases, with 14 bases sitting between them. The CDR3 sequence is CASSLRGLSGEKLFF. The CDR3 DNA reads as TGTGCCAGCAGTTTACGGGGCTTGAGCGGTGAAAAACTGTTTTTT.